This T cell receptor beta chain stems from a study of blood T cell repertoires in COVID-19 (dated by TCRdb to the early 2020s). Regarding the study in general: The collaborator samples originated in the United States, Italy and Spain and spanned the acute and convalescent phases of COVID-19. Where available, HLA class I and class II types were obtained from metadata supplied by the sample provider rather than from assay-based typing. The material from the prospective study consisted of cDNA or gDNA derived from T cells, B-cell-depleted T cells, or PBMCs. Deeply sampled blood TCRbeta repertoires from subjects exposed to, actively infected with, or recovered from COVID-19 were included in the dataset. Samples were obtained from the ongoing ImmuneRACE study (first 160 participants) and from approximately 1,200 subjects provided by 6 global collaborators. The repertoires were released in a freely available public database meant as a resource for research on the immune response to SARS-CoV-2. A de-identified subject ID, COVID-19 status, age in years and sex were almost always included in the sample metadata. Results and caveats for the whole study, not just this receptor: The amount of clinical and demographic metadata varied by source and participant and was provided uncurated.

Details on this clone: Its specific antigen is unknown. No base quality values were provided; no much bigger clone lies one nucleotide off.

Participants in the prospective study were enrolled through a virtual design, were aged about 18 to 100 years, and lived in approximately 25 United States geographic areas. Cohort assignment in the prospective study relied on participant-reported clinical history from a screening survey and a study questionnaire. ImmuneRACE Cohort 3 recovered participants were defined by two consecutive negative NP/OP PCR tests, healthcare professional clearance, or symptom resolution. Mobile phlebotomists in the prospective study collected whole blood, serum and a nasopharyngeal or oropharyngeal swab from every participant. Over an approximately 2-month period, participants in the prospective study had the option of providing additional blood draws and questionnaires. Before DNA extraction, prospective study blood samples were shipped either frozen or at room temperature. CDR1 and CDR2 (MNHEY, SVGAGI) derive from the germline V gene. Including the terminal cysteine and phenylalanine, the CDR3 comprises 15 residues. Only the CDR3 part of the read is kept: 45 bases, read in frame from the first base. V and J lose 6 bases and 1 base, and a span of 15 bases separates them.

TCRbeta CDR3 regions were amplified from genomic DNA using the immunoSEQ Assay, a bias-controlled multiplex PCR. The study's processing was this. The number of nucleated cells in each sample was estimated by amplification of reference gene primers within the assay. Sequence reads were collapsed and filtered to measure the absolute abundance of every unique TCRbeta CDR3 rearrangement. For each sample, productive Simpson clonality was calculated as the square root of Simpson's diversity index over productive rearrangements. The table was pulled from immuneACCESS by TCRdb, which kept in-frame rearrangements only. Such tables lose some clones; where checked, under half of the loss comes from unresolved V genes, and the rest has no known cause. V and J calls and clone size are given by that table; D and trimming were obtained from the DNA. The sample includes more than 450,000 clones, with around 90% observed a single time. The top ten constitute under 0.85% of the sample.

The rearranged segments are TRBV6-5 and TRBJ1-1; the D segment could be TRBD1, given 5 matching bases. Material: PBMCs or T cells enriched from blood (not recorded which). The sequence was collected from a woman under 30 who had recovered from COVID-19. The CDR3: CASRRMDTPNTEAFF. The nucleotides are TGTGCCAGCAGAAGAATGGACACCCCGAACACTGAAGCTTTCTTT.